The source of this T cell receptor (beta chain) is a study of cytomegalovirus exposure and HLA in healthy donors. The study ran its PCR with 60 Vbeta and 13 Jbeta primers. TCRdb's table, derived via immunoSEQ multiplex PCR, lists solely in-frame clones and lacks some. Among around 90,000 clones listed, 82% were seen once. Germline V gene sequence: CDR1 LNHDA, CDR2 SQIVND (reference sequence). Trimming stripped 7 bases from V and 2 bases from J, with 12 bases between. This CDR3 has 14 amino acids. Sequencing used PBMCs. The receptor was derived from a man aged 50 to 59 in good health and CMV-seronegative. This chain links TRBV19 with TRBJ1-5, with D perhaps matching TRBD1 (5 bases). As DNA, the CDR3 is TGTGCCAGTAACGAGGCCAGGGGCAATCAGCCCCAGCATTTT. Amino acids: CASNEARGNQPQHF.